Included here is one T cell receptor beta chain sequence, with context. The data derive from a study of cytomegalovirus exposure and HLA in healthy donors. Germline V lookup: CDR1 MDHEN, CDR2 SYDVKM. CDR3 length: 16 residues. V trimming: 7 bases; J trimming: 2 bases; junction bases outside the gene matches: 9. Measured with immunoSEQ multiplex PCR; TCRdb has only the in-frame clones, and not every one. The data contain about 110,000 clones, about 90% of them singletons. Sequencing was performed on PBMCs. The chain is built from TRBV28 and TRBJ2-3, with TRBD2 identical over 10 bases. This clonotype originated in a woman between 18 and 29 years old in good health and CMV-seronegative. In nucleotides, the CDR3 is TGTGCCAGCAACCTAGCGGGAGTTACCTCCACAGATACGCAGTATTTT. It codes for CASNLAGVTSTDTQYF.